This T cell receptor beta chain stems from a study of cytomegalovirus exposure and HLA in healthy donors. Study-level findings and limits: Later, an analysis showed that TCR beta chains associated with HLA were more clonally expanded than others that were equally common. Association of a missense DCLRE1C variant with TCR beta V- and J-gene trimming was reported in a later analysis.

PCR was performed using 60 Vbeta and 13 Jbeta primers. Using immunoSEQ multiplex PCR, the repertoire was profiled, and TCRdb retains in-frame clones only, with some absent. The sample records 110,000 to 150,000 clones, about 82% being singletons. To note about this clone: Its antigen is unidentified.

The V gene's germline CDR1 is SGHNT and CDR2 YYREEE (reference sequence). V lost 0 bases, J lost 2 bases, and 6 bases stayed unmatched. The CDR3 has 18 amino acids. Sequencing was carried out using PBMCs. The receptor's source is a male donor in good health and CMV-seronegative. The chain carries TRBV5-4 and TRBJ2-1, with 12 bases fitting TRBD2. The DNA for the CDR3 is TGTGCCAGCAGCTTGGAGGTGCTAGCGGGAGGGCCCTACAATGAGCAGTTCTTC. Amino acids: CASSLEVLAGGPYNEQFF.